Below are 6 T cell receptor beta chains sequenced from a single sample in a study of blood T cell repertoires in COVID-19. Profiling relied on immunoSEQ multiplex PCR, and the TCRdb table lists in-frame clones only, not all of them. The data show about 260,000 clones, 75% to 90% seen once. Sequenced input: peripheral blood. These receptors were taken from a young man with active or convalescent COVID-19.

The chain employs TRBV7-3 and TRBJ1-2, with D perhaps matching TRBD1 (6 bases). The CDR3 is 13 amino acids. Per the germline V gene, CDR1 is SGHTA and CDR2 is FQGTGA. V gave up 2 bases and J gave up 6 bases, with 10 bases separating them. The CDR3 here is CASSLGGAHGYTF. The CDR3, as DNA: TGTGCCAGCAGCTTAGGGGGGGCCCATGGCTACACCTTC.

The rearrangement joins TRBV10-2 to TRBJ2-1; the match to TRBD2 covers 9 bases. This CDR3 comprises 16 residues. CDR1 WSHSY and CDR2 SAAADI come from the germline V gene. After removal of 3 bases from V and 7 bases from J, the junction contained 10 bases not matched to a gene. The chain's CDR3 is CASSDSVASGNNEQFF. The DNA of the CDR3 is TGCGCCAGCAGTGACTCTGTGGCTAGCGGGAATAATGAGCAGTTCTTC.

The gene calls are TRBV6-1 and TRBJ1-5; TRBD1 matches at 7 bases. This CDR3 contains 16 residues. Germline values: CDR1 MNHNS, CDR2 SASEGT. The V and J ends lost 0 bases and 2 bases, in that order; junction bases with no gene match: 4. The DNA of the CDR3 is TGTGCCAGCAGTGAAGCGCCTGGGACAGGCAATCAGCCCCAGCATTTT. Amino acid sequence: CASSEAPGTGNQPQHF.

The chain is built from TRBV19 and TRBJ2-1, with a weak D call TRBD2 (6 bases). The germline V gene has CDR1 LNHDA and CDR2 SQIVND (reference sequence). V gave up 4 bases and J gave up 2 bases, with 9 bases separating them. CDR3 length: 14 amino acids. The CDR3 region is CASSTGVTYNEQFF. The CDR3 DNA reads as TGTGCCAGTAGTACGGGGGTAACCTACAATGAGCAGTTCTTC.

The rearrangement joins TRBV13 to TRBJ2-3; tentatively, D is TRBD2 (7 bases). Trimming pared 0 bases from V and 3 bases from J, leaving 13 bases between. The CDR3 runs 16 residues. Germline assignment: CDR1 PRHDT and CDR2 FYEKMQ (reference sequence). This CDR3 reads CASSLGGGAITDTQYF. The CDR3 coding sequence is TGTGCCAGCAGCTTAGGTGGGGGGGCCATAACAGATACGCAGTATTTT. The full variable domain, its missing parts supplied by reference TRBV13 and TRBJ2-3, is AAGVIQSPRHLIKEKRETATLKCYPIPRHDTVYWYQQGPGQDPQFLISFYEKMQSDKGSIPDRFSAQQFSDYHSELNMSSLELGDSALYFCASSLGGGAITDTQYFGPGTRLTVL.

This chain connects TRBV4-1 to TRBJ2-5, with TRBD1 matching 7 bases. With 5 bases clipped from V and 4 bases from J, the junction kept 10 bases outside the gene matches. The CDR3 totals 15 residues. CDR1 MGHRA and CDR2 YSYEKL come from the germline V gene. CDR3 loop: CASSDGQGVGETQYF. CDR3 bases: TGCGCCAGCAGCGACGGGCAGGGGGTTGGAGAGACCCAGTACTTC.